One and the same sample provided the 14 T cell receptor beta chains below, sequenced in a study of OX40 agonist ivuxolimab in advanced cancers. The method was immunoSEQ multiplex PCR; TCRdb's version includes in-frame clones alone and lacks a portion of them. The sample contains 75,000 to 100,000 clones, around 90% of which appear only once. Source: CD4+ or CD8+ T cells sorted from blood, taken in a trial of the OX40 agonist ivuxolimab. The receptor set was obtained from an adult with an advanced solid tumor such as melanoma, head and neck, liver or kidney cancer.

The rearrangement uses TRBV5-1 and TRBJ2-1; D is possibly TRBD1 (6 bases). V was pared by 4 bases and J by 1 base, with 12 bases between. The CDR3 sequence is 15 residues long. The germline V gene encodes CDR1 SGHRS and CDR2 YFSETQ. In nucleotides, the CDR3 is TGCGCCAGCAGCCCCACAGGGAATTCCTACAATGAGCAGTTCTTC. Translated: CASSPTGNSYNEQFF.

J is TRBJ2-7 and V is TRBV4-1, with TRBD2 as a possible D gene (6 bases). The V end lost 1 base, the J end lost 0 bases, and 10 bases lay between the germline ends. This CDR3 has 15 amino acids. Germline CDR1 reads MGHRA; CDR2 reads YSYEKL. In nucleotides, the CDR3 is TGCGCCAGCAGCCAAGTCCGGGGGAGCTCCTACGAGCAGTACTTC. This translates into CASSQVRGSSYEQYF.

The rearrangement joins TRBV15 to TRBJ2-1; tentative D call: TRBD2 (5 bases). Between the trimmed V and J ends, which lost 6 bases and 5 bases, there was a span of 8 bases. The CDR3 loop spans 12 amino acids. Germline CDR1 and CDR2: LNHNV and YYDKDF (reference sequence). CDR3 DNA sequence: TGTGCCACCAGTTGGACTCACAATGAGCAGTTCTTC. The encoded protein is CATSWTHNEQFF.

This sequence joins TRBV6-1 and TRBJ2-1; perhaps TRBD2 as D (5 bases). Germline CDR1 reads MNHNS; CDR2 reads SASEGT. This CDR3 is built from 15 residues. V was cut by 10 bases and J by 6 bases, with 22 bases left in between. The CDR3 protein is CATTVGLSLLNEQFF. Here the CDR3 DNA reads TGTGCCACCACGGTAGGACTTAGCCTACTCAATGAGCAGTTCTTC.

The DNA for the CDR3 is TGCGCCAGCGGACTGACTAGCGAGTACAATGAGCAGTTCTTC. As protein: CASGLTSEYNEQFF. The rearrangement joins TRBV5-1 to TRBJ2-1; TRBD2 matches at 8 bases. This CDR3 is 14 amino acids long. Germline loops: CDR1 SGHRS, CDR2 YFSETQ. The V gene end was trimmed by 7 bases and the J gene end by 4 bases; junction bases not matched to a gene: 7.

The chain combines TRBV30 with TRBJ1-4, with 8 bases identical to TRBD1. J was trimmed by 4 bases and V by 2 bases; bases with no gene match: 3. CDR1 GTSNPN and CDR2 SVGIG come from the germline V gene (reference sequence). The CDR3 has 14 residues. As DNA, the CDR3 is TGTGCCTGGAGTAGAGGACAGGGTAATGAAAAACTGTTTTTT. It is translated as CAWSRGQGNEKLFF.

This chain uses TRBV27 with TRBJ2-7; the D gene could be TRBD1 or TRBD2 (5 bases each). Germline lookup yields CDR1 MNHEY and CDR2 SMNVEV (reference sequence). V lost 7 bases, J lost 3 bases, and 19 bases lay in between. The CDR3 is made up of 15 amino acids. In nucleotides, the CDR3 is TGTGCCAGCATTTCGCAGTGGGGGACGAACTACGAGCAGTACTTC. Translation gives CASISQWGTNYEQYF.

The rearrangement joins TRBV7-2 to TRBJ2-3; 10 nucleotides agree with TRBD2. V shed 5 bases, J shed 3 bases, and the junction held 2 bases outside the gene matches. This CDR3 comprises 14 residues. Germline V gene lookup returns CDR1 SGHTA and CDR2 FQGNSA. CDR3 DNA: TGTGCCAGCAGCCCGGGACTAGCGACAGATACGCAGTATTTT. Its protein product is CASSPGLATDTQYF.

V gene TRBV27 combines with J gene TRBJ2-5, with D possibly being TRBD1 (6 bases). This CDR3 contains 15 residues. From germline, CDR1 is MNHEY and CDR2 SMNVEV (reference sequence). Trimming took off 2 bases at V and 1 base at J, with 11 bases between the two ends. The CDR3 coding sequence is TGTGCCAGCAGTTTAAACAGGGTATCCCAAGAGACCCAGTACTTC. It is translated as CASSLNRVSQETQYF.

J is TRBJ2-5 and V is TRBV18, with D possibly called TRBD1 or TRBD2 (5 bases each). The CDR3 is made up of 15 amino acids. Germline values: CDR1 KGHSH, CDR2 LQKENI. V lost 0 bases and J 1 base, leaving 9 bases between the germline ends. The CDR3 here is CASSPPGTPQETQYF. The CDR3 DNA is TGTGCCAGCTCACCACCCGGGACGCCCCAAGAGACCCAGTACTTC.

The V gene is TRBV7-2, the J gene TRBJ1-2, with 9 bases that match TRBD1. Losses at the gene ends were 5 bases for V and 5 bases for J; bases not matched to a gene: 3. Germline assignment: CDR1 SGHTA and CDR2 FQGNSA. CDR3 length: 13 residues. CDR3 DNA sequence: TGTGCCAGCAGCCAACAGGGGGCTTATGGCTACACCTTC. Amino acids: CASSQQGAYGYTF.

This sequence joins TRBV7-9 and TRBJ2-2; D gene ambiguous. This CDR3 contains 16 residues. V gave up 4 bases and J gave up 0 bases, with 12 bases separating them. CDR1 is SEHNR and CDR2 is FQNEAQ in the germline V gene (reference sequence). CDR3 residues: CASSSEPVTNTGELFF. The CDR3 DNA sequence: TGTGCCAGCAGCTCGGAACCGGTGACGAACACCGGGGAGCTGTTTTTT.

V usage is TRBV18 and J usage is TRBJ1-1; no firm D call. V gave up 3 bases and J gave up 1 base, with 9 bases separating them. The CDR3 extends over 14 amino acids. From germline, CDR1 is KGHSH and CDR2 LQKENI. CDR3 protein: CASSPWTGNTEAFF. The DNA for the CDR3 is TGTGCCAGCTCACCGTGGACGGGGAACACTGAAGCTTTCTTT.

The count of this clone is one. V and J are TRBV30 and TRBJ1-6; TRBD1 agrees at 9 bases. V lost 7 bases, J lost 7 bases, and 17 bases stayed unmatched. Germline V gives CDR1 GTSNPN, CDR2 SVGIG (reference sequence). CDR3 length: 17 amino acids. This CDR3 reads CAFHTAWDRVGNSPLHF. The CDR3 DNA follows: TGTGCCTTCCACACGGCCTGGGACAGGGTCGGGAATTCACCCCTCCACTTT.